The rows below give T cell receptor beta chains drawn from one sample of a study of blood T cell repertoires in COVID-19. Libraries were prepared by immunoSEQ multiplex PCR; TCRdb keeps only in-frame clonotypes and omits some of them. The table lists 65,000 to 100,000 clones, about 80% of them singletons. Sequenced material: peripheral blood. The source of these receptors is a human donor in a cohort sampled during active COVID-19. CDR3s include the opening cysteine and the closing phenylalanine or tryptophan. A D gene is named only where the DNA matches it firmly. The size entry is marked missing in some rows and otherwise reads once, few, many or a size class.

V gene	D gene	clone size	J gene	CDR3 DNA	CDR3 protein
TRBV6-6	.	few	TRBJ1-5	TGTGCCAGCAGTATACCCGGCGGACAACCACATCAGCCCCAGCATTTT	CASSIPGGQPHQPQHF
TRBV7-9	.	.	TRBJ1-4	TGTGCCAGCAGCACGGGGGTTACAACTAATGAAAAACTGTTTTTT	CASSTGVTTNEKLFF
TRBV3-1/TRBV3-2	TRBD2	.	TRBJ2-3	TGTGCCAGCAGCCAATACTCCCCTAGCGGTTCAGATACGCAGTATTTT	CASSQYSPSGSDTQYF
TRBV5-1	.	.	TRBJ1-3	TGCGCCAGCAGCTTGGCGGGCAGAGGGAACACCATATATTTT	CASSLAGRGNTIYF
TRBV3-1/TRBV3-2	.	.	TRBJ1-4	TGTGCCAGCAGCCAACTTGATGAAAAACTGTTTTTT	CASSQLDEKLFF
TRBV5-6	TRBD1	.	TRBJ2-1	TGTGCCAGCAGTAATACTCCGGGACAGGGGTACAATGAGCAGTTCTTC	CASSNTPGQGYNEQFF
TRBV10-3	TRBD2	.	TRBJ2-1	TGTGCCATCAGTGAGCTAGCGGGGGAAAATAATGAGCAGTTCTTC	CAISELAGENNEQFF
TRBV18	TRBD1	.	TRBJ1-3	TGTGCCAGCTCACCACAGGGACAGGCGTACACCATATATTTT	CASSPQGQAYTIYF
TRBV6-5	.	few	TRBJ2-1	TGTGCCAGCAGTTATGGCAGGGTTGCCTACAATGAGCAGTTCTTC	CASSYGRVAYNEQFF
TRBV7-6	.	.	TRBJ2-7	TGTGCCAGCAGCTTAGCAGGGCAGGGCTTCTCCTACGAGCAGTACTTC	CASSLAGQGFSYEQYF
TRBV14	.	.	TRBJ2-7	TGTGCCAGCAGCCAAGGGCGGGGAACTCCGTGGGAGCAGTACTTC	CASSQGRGTPWEQYF
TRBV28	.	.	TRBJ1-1	TGTGCCAGCAGTCTTACCGCGGGGGGAGCTTTCTTT	CASSLTAGGAFF
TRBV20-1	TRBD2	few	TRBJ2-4	TGCAGTGCTAGTAACTCTCTTCGGGGGGGGTTAAACATTCAGTACTTC	CSASNSLRGGLNIQYF
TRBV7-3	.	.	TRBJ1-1	TGTGCCAGCAGCTTAGGGTTTGCAGGGGCAGAGGGTGAAGCTTTCTTT	CASSLGFAGAEGEAFF